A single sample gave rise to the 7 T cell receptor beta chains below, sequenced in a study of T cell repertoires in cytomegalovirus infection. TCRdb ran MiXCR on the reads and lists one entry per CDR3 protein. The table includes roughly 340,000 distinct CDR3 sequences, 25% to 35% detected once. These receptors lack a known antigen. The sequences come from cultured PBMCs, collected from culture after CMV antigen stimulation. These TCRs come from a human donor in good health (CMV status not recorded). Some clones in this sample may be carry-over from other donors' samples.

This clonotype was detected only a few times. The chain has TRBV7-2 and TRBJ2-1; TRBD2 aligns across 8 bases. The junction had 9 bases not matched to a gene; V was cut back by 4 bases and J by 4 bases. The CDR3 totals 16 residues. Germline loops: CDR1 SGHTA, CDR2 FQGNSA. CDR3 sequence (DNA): TGTGCCAGCAGCTATACCGCGGGGGGCGCTTACAATGAGCAGTTCTTC. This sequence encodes CASSYTAGGAYNEQFF.

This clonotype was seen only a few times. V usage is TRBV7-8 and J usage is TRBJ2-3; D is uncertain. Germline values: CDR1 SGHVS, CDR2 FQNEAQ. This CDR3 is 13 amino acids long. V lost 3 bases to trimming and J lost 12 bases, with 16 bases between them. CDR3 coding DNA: TGTGCCAGCAGCTTTTTCCCAGGACCTGATCAGTATTTT. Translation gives CASSFFPGPDQYF.

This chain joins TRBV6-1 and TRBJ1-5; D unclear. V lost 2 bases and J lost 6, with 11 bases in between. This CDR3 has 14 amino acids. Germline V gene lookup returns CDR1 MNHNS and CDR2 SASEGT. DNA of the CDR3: TGTGCCAGCAGTGAAAACACTGGCGGTCAGCCCCAGCATTTT. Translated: CASSENTGGQPQHF.

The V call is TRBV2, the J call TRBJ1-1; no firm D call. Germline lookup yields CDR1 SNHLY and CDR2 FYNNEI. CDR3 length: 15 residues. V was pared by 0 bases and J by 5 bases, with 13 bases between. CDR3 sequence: CASSEAIGRWTEAFF. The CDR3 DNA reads TGTGCCAGCAGTGAAGCAATAGGCAGGTGGACTGAAGCTTTCTTT.

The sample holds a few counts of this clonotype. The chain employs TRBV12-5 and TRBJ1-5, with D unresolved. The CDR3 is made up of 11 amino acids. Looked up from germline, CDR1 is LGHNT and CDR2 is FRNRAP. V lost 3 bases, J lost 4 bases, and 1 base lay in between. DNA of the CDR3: TGTGCTAGTGGTTTTAATCAGCCCCAGCATTTT. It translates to CASGFNQPQHF.

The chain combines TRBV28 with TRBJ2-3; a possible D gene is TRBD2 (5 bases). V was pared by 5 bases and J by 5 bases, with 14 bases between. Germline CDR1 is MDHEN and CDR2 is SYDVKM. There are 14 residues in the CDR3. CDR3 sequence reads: CASSTRRNVDTQYF. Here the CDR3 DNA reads TGTGCCAGCAGTACTAGGCGGAACGTAGATACGCAGTATTTT.

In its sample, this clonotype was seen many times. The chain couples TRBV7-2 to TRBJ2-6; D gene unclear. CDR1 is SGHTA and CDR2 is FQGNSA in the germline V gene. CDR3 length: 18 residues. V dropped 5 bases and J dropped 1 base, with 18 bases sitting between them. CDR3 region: CASSHRAVDYSGANVLTF. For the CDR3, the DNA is TGTGCCAGCAGCCACCGGGCAGTTGATTATTCTGGGGCCAACGTCCTGACTTTC.